The next 19 T cell receptor beta chains were all read from a single sample in a study of blood T cell repertoires in COVID-19. Only in-frame clones appear in the TCRdb table, and some are missing; sequencing was by immunoSEQ multiplex PCR. The sample carries just under 20,000 clones, about nine tenths recorded once. Sequencing was carried out using peripheral blood. The receptors originated from a human donor in a cohort sampled during active COVID-19.

The chain employs TRBV4-2 and TRBJ2-7, with D possibly TRBD1 on 6 matching bases. The germline V and J ends were trimmed by 1 base and 5 bases, with 12 bases remaining between them. The CDR3 sequence is 14 residues long. Germline V CDR1 and CDR2: LGHNA, YNFKEQ. The CDR3 sequence is CASSQAYRVHEQYF. The CDR3 coding sequence is TGTGCCAGCAGCCAAGCTTACAGGGTACACGAGCAGTACTTC.

The V and J genes are TRBV6-1 and TRBJ1-2; weak D call: TRBD1 (5 bases). Trimming cost V 3 bases and J 4 bases, with 12 bases left between them. CDR1 and CDR2 (germline): MNHNS, SASEGT. This CDR3 is 14 amino acids long. CDR3: CASSEATASYGYTF. Here the CDR3 DNA reads TGTGCCAGCAGTGAGGCGACAGCCTCCTATGGCTACACCTTC.

The V and J genes are TRBV3-1 (or the pseudogene TRBV3-2) and TRBJ1-2; TRBD1 matches 8 bases. The CDR3 runs to 16 residues. The V and J ends lost 3 bases and 4 bases, in that order; junction bases with no gene match: 10. CDR1 and CDR2 (germline): LGHDT, YNNKEL (reference sequence). CDR3 coding DNA: TGTGCCAGCAGCCATAGTATAGGACAGGGATTCTATGGCTACACCTTC. This translates into CASSHSIGQGFYGYTF.

The chain employs TRBV10-1 and TRBJ1-3; no reliable D call. The CDR3 runs to 16 residues. Germline-derived CDR1 and CDR2 are WNHNN and SYGVQD (reference sequence). Trimming pared 9 bases from V and 0 bases from J, leaving 18 bases between. The CDR3 loop reads CARTSTGLNSGNTIYF. DNA of the CDR3: TGCGCCAGGACCTCCACCGGACTCAACTCTGGAAACACCATATATTTT.

V is TRBV6-4 and J is TRBJ2-1, with D perhaps TRBD1 (5 bases). There are 16 residues in the CDR3. Germline V gives CDR1 MRHNA, CDR2 SNTAGT. The V end lost 3 bases, the J end lost 6 bases, and 18 bases lay between the germline ends. CDR3 protein: CASSEIGAWGLNEQFF. The CDR3 coding sequence is TGTGCCAGCAGTGAAATAGGGGCTTGGGGCCTCAATGAGCAGTTCTTC.

This clone was recorded a few times. This chain links TRBV19 with TRBJ1-6; 11 bases match TRBD1. Germline CDR1 is LNHDA and CDR2 is SQIVND (reference sequence). The CDR3 has 18 residues. Trimming cost V 8 bases and J 1 base; bases outside gene matches: 10. CDR3 sequence reads: CASRPPGQGGSYNSPLHF. Written as DNA, the CDR3 is TGTGCCAGTCGACCACCGGGACAGGGGGGTTCCTATAATTCACCCCTCCACTTT.

The V call is TRBV19, the J call TRBJ2-5; 15 bases map to TRBD2. This CDR3 contains 18 residues. The ends lost 5 bases at V and 5 bases at J; junction bases unmatched: 12. The V gene's germline CDR1 is LNHDA and CDR2 SQIVND (reference sequence). CDR3 sequence reads: CASSPGLAGGPRVETQYF. In DNA form, the CDR3 reads TGTGCCAGTAGTCCTGGACTAGCGGGGGGGCCGAGGGTTGAGACCCAGTACTTC. The entire variable domain, with the rest obtained from reference TRBV19 and TRBJ2-5, is as follows: DGGITQSPKYLFRKEGQNVTLSCEQNLNHDAMYWYRQDPGQGLRLIYYSQIVNDFQKGDIAEGYSVSREKKESFPLTVTSAQKNPTAFYLCASSPGLAGGPRVETQYFGPGTRLLVL.

This clone was counted between two and nine times. The rearrangement uses TRBV5-1 and TRBJ2-2; 8 bases agree with TRBD1. J gave up 1 base and V 0 bases, and 8 bases lay outside the gene matches. This CDR3 has 18 amino acids. CDR1 SGHRS and CDR2 YFSETQ come from the germline V gene. CDR3 sequence: CASSLDLDRGLNTGELFF. The CDR3 DNA sequence: TGCGCCAGCAGCTTGGACCTCGACAGGGGCTTGAACACCGGGGAGCTGTTTTTT.

The chain is built from TRBV2 and TRBJ2-6; D gene unclear. The CDR3 has 16 residues. The germline CDR1 and CDR2 sequences are SNHLY and FYNNEI. The V gene lost 2 bases and the J gene lost 0 bases, with 8 bases spanning the gap. As DNA, the CDR3 is TGTGCCAGCAGTGAAATCCAGGCCTCTGGGGCCAACGTCCTGACTTTC. Its translation: CASSEIQASGANVLTF.

The sample holds one count of this clone. The rearrangement links TRBV4-2 to TRBJ2-5, with 8 bases matching TRBD1. V lost 0 bases to trimming and J lost 5 bases; unmatched junction nucleotides: 8. There are 16 residues in the CDR3. The germline V gene encodes CDR1 LGHNA and CDR2 YNFKEQ. The CDR3 region is CASSQDVDTGGETQYF. CDR3 sequence (DNA): TGTGCCAGCAGCCAAGATGTGGACACAGGGGGGGAGACCCAGTACTTC.

This sequence joins TRBV15 and TRBJ1-1; 10 nucleotides line up with TRBD1. This CDR3 has 14 residues. With V trimmed by 5 bases and J by 11 bases, 11 bases remained unmatched. Per the germline V gene, CDR1 is LNHNV and CDR2 is YYDKDF (reference sequence). The DNA for the CDR3 is TGTGCCACCAGCGTAAATCGGGACAGGGGTCAGGCTTTCTTT. This gives the protein CATSVNRDRGQAFF. The full variable domain, completed using reference TRBV15 and TRBJ1-1, is DAMVIQNPRYQVTQFGKPVTLSCSQTLNHNVMYWYQQKSSQAPKLLFHYYDKDFNNEADTPDNFQSRRPNTSFCFLDIRSPGLGDTAMYLCATSVNRDRGQAFFGQGTRLTVV.

CDR3 in amino acids: CATSVDRPLSGNTIYF. As DNA, the CDR3 is TGTGCCACCAGTGTCGACAGGCCGCTCTCTGGAAACACCATATATTTT. The chain has TRBV24-1 and TRBJ1-3, with D perhaps matching TRBD1 (6 bases). This CDR3 spans 16 amino acids. From germline, CDR1 is KGHDR and CDR2 SFDVKD. Trimming cost V 5 bases and J 0 bases, with 13 bases left between them.

V gene TRBV5-6 combines with J gene TRBJ2-2; TRBD1 agrees at 8 bases. Germline loops: CDR1 SGHDT, CDR2 YYEEEE. The trim removed 2 bases at V and 7 bases at J, leaving 4 bases unmatched. CDR3 length: 14 amino acids. CDR3 region: CASSFQGAGGELFF. The DNA for the CDR3 is TGTGCCAGCAGCTTCCAGGGGGCTGGCGGGGAGCTGTTTTTT.

The rearrangement uses TRBV2 and TRBJ1-5, with D possibly being TRBD1 (5 bases). CDR1 is SNHLY and CDR2 is FYNNEI in the germline V gene. The CDR3 is made up of 15 amino acids. Trimming removed 8 bases from V and 2 bases from J, with 16 bases in between. CDR3 nucleotides: TGTGCCAGCCGGGAGGGGAGTTCTCGCAATCAGCCCCAGCATTTT. Its translation is CASREGSSRNQPQHF.

The chain combines TRBV5-1 with TRBJ2-7; possibly TRBD1 for D (6 bases). Trimming took off 4 bases at V and 3 bases at J, with 17 bases between the two ends. The CDR3 loop spans 15 amino acids. CDR1 is SGHRS, CDR2 YFSETQ, per germline. The CDR3, as DNA: TGCGCCAGCAGCAAAAACCTCGGGACACTCTACGAGCAGTACTTC. Translating it yields CASSKNLGTLYEQYF.

The chain uses TRBV18 and TRBJ2-1; 9 nucleotides line up with TRBD2. Trimming removed 1 base from V and 9 bases from J; junction bases left unmatched: 7. CDR3 size: 15 residues. Germline V CDR1 and CDR2: KGHSH, LQKENI. The chain's CDR3 is CASSPLVAGVVEQFF. In DNA form, the CDR3 reads TGTGCCAGCTCACCACTAGTAGCGGGGGTAGTTGAGCAGTTCTTC.

The chain employs TRBV6-6 and TRBJ1-5, with D maybe TRBD1 (5 bases). This CDR3 spans 16 amino acids. Trimming removed 5 bases at V and 5 bases at J, with 19 bases between. The V gene's germline CDR1 is MNHNY and CDR2 SVGAGI (reference sequence). For the CDR3, the DNA is TGTGCCAGCAGTCTAACAGGCAACACACTTCATCAGCCCCAGCATTTT. This encodes CASSLTGNTLHQPQHF.

The gene calls are TRBV13 and TRBJ1-2; D not certain. V was shortened by 0 bases and J by 4 bases, with 6 bases between the two germline ends. The CDR3 covers 13 residues. Germline CDR1 PRHDT, CDR2 FYEKMQ (reference sequence). The CDR3 protein is CASSLGQLYGYTF. In nucleotides, the CDR3 is TGTGCCAGCAGCTTAGGACAGCTCTATGGCTACACCTTC.

The chain carries TRBV27 and TRBJ1-1; D possibly corresponds to TRBD1 (5 bases). The V end lost 11 bases, the J end lost 1 base, and 14 bases lay between the germline ends. This CDR3 spans 13 amino acids. Germline V CDR1 and CDR2: MNHEY, SMNVEV (reference sequence). The CDR3, as DNA: TGTGCCGTCAGGGCCCCCCGGAACACTGAAGCTTTCTTT. Its translation is CAVRAPRNTEAFF.